Each of the 22 T cell receptor beta chains below was sequenced from the same sample in a study of CD8+ T cells in alopecia areata. Reverse transcribed after extraction, RNA yielded cDNA as the sequencing template. Measured with immunoSEQ multiplex PCR; TCRdb has only the in-frame clones, and not every one. This sample carries some 110,000 clones, none of them present only once. The specimen sequenced was lesional skin. These receptors were collected from a C3H/HeJ mouse with alopecia areata. This line is of MHC haplotype H2-k.

This clone showed up just a few times. The protein listed by TCRdb differs at residue 12 from the translated DNA, so the DNA translation is shown. Each gene name is a mouse one. The CDR3 end lies 3 residues beyond the end of the read and is filled in from the germline J gene. This chain connects TRBV13-3 to TRBJ1-3; the D gene is possibly TRBD1 (6 bases). The V and J ends lost 5 bases and 0 bases respectively, with 12 bases between them. Germline lookup yields CDR1 NNHDY and CDR2 SYVADS. The CDR3 is 15 amino acids. This CDR3 is CASRIRDNSGNTLYF. The covered CDR3 bases are TGTGCCAGCAGAATCCGGGACAATTCTGGAAATACG.

This clone was counted between two and nine times. Gene and germline names: mouse. Read sequence stops 4 residues before the CDR3 end, and the germline J gene provides the missing end. The chain couples TRBV1 to TRBJ2-7; D possibly corresponds to TRBD1 (5 bases). Per germline, CDR1 NSQYPW and CDR2 LRSPGD (reference sequence). The CDR3 has 13 amino acids. The germline V and J ends were trimmed by 6 bases and 2 bases, with 11 bases remaining between them. CDR3 DNA (partial): TGCACCTGCAGAGCTGGACAAACCTAT. Its translation is CTCRAGQTY. The CDR3 in its entirety is CTCRAGQTYEQYF.

This clone was counted only a few times. Mouse gene names apply. The read halts 4 residues ahead of the CDR3 end, with the missing end drawn from the germline J gene. The chain couples TRBV16 to TRBJ2-7; D remains ambiguous. This CDR3 spans 14 amino acids. The germline gives CDR1 SGHSA, CDR2 FRNQAP. The DNA read from the CDR3 is TGTGCAAGCAGCTTAGATAAGGTGAGGTAT. Its protein is CASSLDKVRY. The CDR3 in its entirety is CASSLDKVRYEQYF.

About this clone: The protein here is the DNA translation, as the TCRdb protein differs from it at residue 12. The germline and genes are mouse ones. The CDR3 end falls 3 residues outside the read, so it is completed with the germline J gene. The V call is TRBV3, the J call TRBJ1-3; TRBD1 agrees at 11 bases. The germline V gene encodes CDR1 SNHLY and CDR2 FYNGKV (reference sequence). The CDR3 extends over 15 amino acids. V lost 5 bases to trimming and J lost 4 bases; unmatched junction nucleotides: 4. The covered CDR3 bases are TGTGCCAGCAGCCTGGGACAGGGGGACGGAAATACG. This translates into CASSLGQGDGNT. In full, the CDR3 reads CASSLGQGDGNTLYF.

A note on this clone: Gene names and germline match the mouse. CDR3 bases read: TGCACCTGCAGTGCAGTGACAGGGAAGGACCAAGAC. It codes for CTCSAVTGKDQD. Given in full, the CDR3 is CTCSAVTGKDQDTQYF. This chain uses TRBV1 with TRBJ2-5; 7 bases agree with TRBD1. The DNA ends 4 residues before the CDR3 does, and the rest of the CDR3 is filled in from the germline J gene. The CDR3 extends over 16 amino acids. Germline assignment: CDR1 NSQYPW and CDR2 LRSPGD (reference sequence). Unmatched junction bases numbered 5, after V lost 1 base and J lost 1 base.

A note on this clone: At residue 13, the translated DNA and the protein in TCRdb do not agree; the protein given here is derived from the DNA. The gene symbols are mouse symbols. The sequence runs out 3 residues before the end of the CDR3; the remainder is reconstructed from the germline J gene. This sequence joins TRBV13-2 and TRBJ1-3; TRBD1 agrees at 10 bases. Unmatched junction bases numbered 5, after V lost 2 bases and J lost 3 bases. There are 16 residues in the CDR3. Germline CDR1 NNHNN, CDR2 SYGAGS (reference sequence). CDR3 in amino acids: CASGELGTGVGNTLYF. CDR3 DNA, as far as it was read: TGTGCCAGCGGTGAGCTCGGGACAGGGGTTGGAAATACG.

This clone was seen only a few times. The genes are named according to mouse. The read ends 4 residues shy of where the CDR3 ends; the end is completed using the germline J gene. The chain recombines TRBV19 with TRBJ2-7; 8 nucleotides agree with TRBD1. J gave up 3 bases and V 4 bases, and 6 bases lay outside the gene matches. Germline V gene data show CDR1 as FNHDT and CDR2 as SITEND (reference sequence). This CDR3 is 14 amino acids long. The covered CDR3 bases are TGTGCCAGCAGTCCCCAGGGGGCCCTCTAT. It specifies CASSPQGALY. The CDR3, in full, reads CASSPQGALYEQYF.

This clone was recorded a few times. The gene symbols are mouse symbols. The read gets to within 4 residues of the CDR3 end, and the germline J gene fills in the rest. Other DNA sequences within the sample encode an identical CDR3. The chain is built from TRBV1 and TRBJ2-7; possibly TRBD2 for D (6 bases). The CDR3 covers 14 residues. Germline lookup yields CDR1 NSQYPW and CDR2 LRSPGD (reference sequence). Trimming shortened V by 3 bases and J by 0 bases, and 9 bases separated the two germline ends. The sequenced CDR3 bases are TGCACCTGCAGTGCGCGGACTGACTCCTAT. Translation gives CTCSARTDSY. The CDR3 in its entirety is CTCSARTDSYEQYF.

This clone has ten or more counts. Gene names denote mouse genes. The read stops 4 residues short of the end of the CDR3; the missing end is completed from the germline J gene. The gene calls are TRBV13-3 and TRBJ1-4; no clear D gene. V lost 0 bases to trimming and J lost 4 bases, with 7 bases between them. The CDR3 sequence is 14 residues long. From germline, CDR1 is NNHDY and CDR2 SYVADS. CDR3 bases read: TGTGCCAGCAGTGATGTAAACAGCAACGAA. It codes for CASSDVNSNE. The CDR3, in full, reads CASSDVNSNERLFF.

This clone was detected only a few times. The gene symbols are mouse symbols. The read ends 4 residues early relative to the CDR3; the germline J gene fills the gap. The rearrangement joins TRBV13-1 to TRBJ1-2; 7 bases align to TRBD1. Germline-derived CDR1 and CDR2 are NSHNY and SYGAGN. The CDR3 extends over 14 amino acids. CDR3 sequence reads: CASSDSGGRSDYTF. CDR3 DNA (partial): TGTGCCAGCAGTGATTCAGGGGGAAGGTCC.

This clone turned up a few times. Genes and germline are mouse. Coverage ceases 4 residues before the CDR3 finishes, and the germline J gene fills in the end. J is TRBJ1-1 and V is TRBV31, with 10 bases fitting TRBD1. J was trimmed by 1 base and V by 8 bases; bases with no gene match: 7. Germline CDR1 and CDR2: GKSSPN and SITVG. The CDR3 loop spans 14 amino acids. CDR3: CAGPRTGGNTEVFF. CDR3 DNA (partial): TGTGCCGGCCCTAGGACAGGGGGGAACACA.

This clone was found a few times. The gene symbols are mouse symbols. The read ends 4 residues before the CDR3 terminus; that terminus is restored from the germline J gene. V gene TRBV13-3 combines with J gene TRBJ2-4; 8 bases are a match to TRBD1. Germline assignment: CDR1 NNHDY and CDR2 SYVADS. The CDR3 has 12 amino acids. The covered CDR3 bases are TGTGCCAGCTCAGGGGGCGCAAAC. Its protein product is CASSGGAN. The entire CDR3 reads CASSGGANTLYF.

A word on this clone: Genes and germline come from the mouse. The CDR3 region is CTCSADVGQGANTEVFF. Partial CDR3 DNA: TGCACCTGCAGTGCAGATGTGGGACAGGGGGCAAACACA. The chain recombines TRBV1 with TRBJ1-1; the match to TRBD1 covers 11 bases. The read is 4 residues too short to cover the CDR3 end, so that end is filled in from the germline J gene. Looked up from germline, CDR1 is NSQYPW and CDR2 is LRSPGD (reference sequence). The CDR3 has 17 residues. V dropped 0 bases and J dropped 0; count of bases not matched to a gene: 3. The variable domain in full, completed from reference TRBV1 and TRBJ1-1, reads VTLLEQNPRWRLVPRGQAVNLRCILKNSQYPWMSWYQQDLQKQLQWLFTLRSPGDKEVKSLPGADYLATRVTDTELRLQVANMSQGRTLYCTCSADVGQGANTEVFFGKGTRLTVV.

With respect to this clone: Genes here carry mouse names. The read comes to an end 4 residues before the CDR3 does, leaving the germline J gene to fill in the end. V and J are TRBV20 and TRBJ2-5, with TRBD1 matching 7 bases. CDR1 is GFQATS, CDR2 STVNSAI, per germline. The CDR3 spans 14 residues. J was trimmed by 0 bases and V by 0 bases; bases with no gene match: 0. CDR3 bases read: TGTGGTGCTAGGGACAGGGGGAACCAAGAC. Its protein product is CGARDRGNQD. The entire CDR3 protein is CGARDRGNQDTQYF.

A note on this clone: Gene and germline names: mouse. The missing CDR3 end, 4 residues past where the read stops, is filled in from the germline J gene. The V call is TRBV1, the J call TRBJ2-3; TRBD2 might be the D (7 bases). Germline assignment: CDR1 NSQYPW and CDR2 LRSPGD (reference sequence). This CDR3 has 16 amino acids. V dropped 0 bases and J dropped 2 bases, with 12 bases sitting between them. The CDR3 DNA, read in part, is TGCACCTGCAGTGCAGATGAGGGGGGGGTTGCAGAA. Its translation is CTCSADEGGVAE. The full CDR3 sequence reads CTCSADEGGVAETLYF. The full variable domain, its missing parts supplied by reference TRBV1 and TRBJ2-3, is VTLLEQNPRWRLVPRGQAVNLRCILKNSQYPWMSWYQQDLQKQLQWLFTLRSPGDKEVKSLPGADYLATRVTDTELRLQVANMSQGRTLYCTCSADEGGVAETLYFGSGTRLTVL.

Points on this clone: Gene names and germline refer to mouse. The read comes to an end 4 residues before the CDR3 does, leaving the germline J gene to fill in the end. The chain employs TRBV13-1 and TRBJ2-7; D perhaps matches TRBD1 (6 bases). This CDR3 spans 14 amino acids. The ends were cut back, 3 bases at V and 0 bases at J, with 10 bases in the middle. Germline V gene lookup returns CDR1 NSHNY and CDR2 SYGAGN. The sequenced part of the CDR3 DNA is TGTGCCAGCAGTGCCAGACAGGCCTCCTAT. The encoded protein is CASSARQASY. The full CDR3 is CASSARQASYEQYF.

In regard to this clone: The gene symbols are mouse symbols. With the read ending 4 residues before the CDR3 end, the germline J gene is used to fill in that end. This rearrangement joins TRBV19 to TRBJ2-7, with a possible D match to TRBD2 (7 bases). Per germline, CDR1 FNHDT and CDR2 SITEND (reference sequence). The V gene lost 3 bases and the J gene lost 3 bases, with 13 bases spanning the gap. CDR3 length: 14 amino acids. The CDR3 reads CASSKPGGDYEQYF. The covered CDR3 bases are TGTGCCAGCAGTAAGCCTGGGGGCGACTAT.

This clone was counted a few times. The genes are named according to mouse. The CDR3 loop reads CASSDPDSANSDYTF. Partial CDR3 DNA: TGTGCCAGCAGTGACCCTGACAGTGCAAACTCC. This chain links TRBV13-3 with TRBJ1-2, with a weak D call TRBD1 (5 bases). The read halts 4 residues ahead of the CDR3 end, with the missing end drawn from the germline J gene. Deletions cut 2 bases from V and 0 bases from J, with 11 bases between. The CDR3 is 15 residues long. Germline V gene sequence: CDR1 NNHDY, CDR2 SYVADS.

In the case of this clone: Mouse names are used for the genes. The read ends 4 residues shy of where the CDR3 ends; the end is completed using the germline J gene. V usage is TRBV13-3 and J usage is TRBJ2-7; 10 bases are shared with TRBD1. The germline V gene has CDR1 NNHDY and CDR2 SYVADS. CDR3 length: 14 residues. The CDR3: CASSDLDRGNEQYF. Incomplete CDR3 DNA: TGTGCCAGCAGTGATTTGGACAGGGGGAAT.

This clone was seen ten or more times. Genes and germline come from the mouse. CDR3 bases read: TGTGCCAGCAGTGATGCAGGGACTGGGGGGGCGCCGGCAGAA. Its translation: CASSDAGTGGAPAE. The full CDR3 protein reads CASSDAGTGGAPAETLYF. The rearrangement links TRBV13-3 to TRBJ2-3; 14 positions agree with TRBD2. Read sequence stops 4 residues before the CDR3 end, and the germline J gene provides the missing end. Germline V gene data show CDR1 as NNHDY and CDR2 as SYVADS. The CDR3 is 18 amino acids. Trimming took 0 bases from V and 3 from J; bases not matched to a gene: 6.

This clone was observed many times. TCRdb's protein and the translated DNA diverge at residue 12; the protein reported here is the translation of the DNA. Gene names denote mouse genes. The DNA ends 3 residues before the CDR3 does, and the rest of the CDR3 is filled in from the germline J gene. J is TRBJ1-6 and V is TRBV1, with 7 nucleotides matching TRBD1. TRBJ1-6 is known as an ORF, though its function is uncertain. The ends lost 3 bases at V and 5 bases at J; junction bases unmatched: 4. The CDR3 has 15 amino acids. Germline CDR1 is NSQYPW and CDR2 is LRSPGD (reference sequence). The CDR3: CTCSAPGQNNSPLYF. The sequenced CDR3 bases are TGCACCTGCAGTGCCCCGGGACAGAATAATTCGCCC.

This clone occurred a few times. Germline and genes: mouse. The read falls 4 residues short of the CDR3 end, and the missing part is taken from the germline J gene. The chain employs TRBV13-3 and TRBJ2-7, with 8 positions matching TRBD2. Germline CDR1 NNHDY, CDR2 SYVADS. V shed 5 bases, J shed 3 bases, and the junction held 7 bases outside the gene matches. The CDR3 spans 14 residues. The CDR3 DNA, read in part, is TGTGCCAGCAGGATGGGGGGGGCTTTCTAT. It specifies CASRMGGAFY. In full, the CDR3 is CASRMGGAFYEQYF.